One and the same sample provided the 25 T cell receptor beta chains below, sequenced in a study of blood T cell repertoires in COVID-19 (dated by TCRdb to 2020 to 2022). Libraries were prepared through the immunoSEQ multiplex PCR assay. TCRdb took this table from immuneACCESS and kept in-frame rearrangements with V and J called. Such tables lack part of the clones; where checked against another copy, unresolved V genes explain under half of the gap, and the rest is unexplained. The sample table lists approximately 210,000 clones, approximately 80% of them with a count of one. The ten largest clones represent about 10% of the sample. The sequenced sample was peripheral blood. These receptors all stem from a woman of 80 years or more with COVID-19, enrolled during active disease.

The rearrangement joins TRBV7-2 to TRBJ2-7; 10 nucleotides agree with TRBD2. CDR1 and CDR2 from the germline V gene are SGHTA and FQGNSA. The length of the CDR3 is 15 residues. Trimming cost V 5 bases and J 2 bases; bases outside gene matches: 6. This CDR3 is CASSLSSGGTYEQYF. The CDR3 coding sequence is TGTGCCAGCAGCCTCTCTAGCGGGGGAACCTACGAGCAGTACTTC.

V is TRBV6-6 and J is TRBJ1-1; no definite D call. CDR3 length: 15 residues. The V end lost 4 bases, the J end lost 1 base, and 13 bases lay between the germline ends. Germline lookup yields CDR1 MNHNY and CDR2 SVGAGI (reference sequence). Here the CDR3 reads CASSSLQTSNTEAFF. The CDR3 nucleotides read TGTGCCAGCAGTTCGCTACAGACCTCGAACACTGAAGCTTTCTTT.

The gene calls are TRBV19 and TRBJ1-1, with TRBD1 identical over 7 bases. Germline V gene sequence: CDR1 LNHDA, CDR2 SQIVND (reference sequence). J gave up 1 base and V 10 bases, and 9 bases lay outside the gene matches. This CDR3 is built from 14 residues. The CDR3 region is CATSLTGSNTEAFF. The CDR3 region has the DNA TGTGCCACCTCGTTGACAGGGTCGAACACTGAAGCTTTCTTT.

The CDR3 DNA reads TGTGCCAGCAGCTTAGGGCAGAATGAAAAACTGTTTTTT. Amino acid sequence: CASSLGQNEKLFF. The chain is built from TRBV7-2 and TRBJ1-4; D ambiguous. The CDR3 runs to 13 residues. Per germline, CDR1 SGHTA and CDR2 FQGNSA. V was cut by 1 base and J by 5 bases, with 5 bases left in between.

This chain links TRBV27 with TRBJ2-5, with 7 nucleotides matching TRBD2. Germline trimming cut 2 bases from V and 5 bases from J; bases unmatched to any gene: 5. CDR1 and CDR2 from the germline V gene are MNHEY and SMNVEV (reference sequence). There are 14 residues in the CDR3. As DNA, the CDR3 is TGTGCCAGCAGTTTAAGTGGGGGGGAGGAGACCCAGTACTTC. Amino acid sequence: CASSLSGGEETQYF.

The chain recombines TRBV4-2 with TRBJ2-7; D is perhaps TRBD2 (7 bases). The length of the CDR3 is 15 residues. Trimming left V 4 bases short and J 6 bases short, with 19 bases between. Germline V gene lookup returns CDR1 LGHNA and CDR2 YNFKEQ. The CDR3 spells CASSLPGGGSSEQYF. The CDR3, as DNA: TGTGCCAGCAGCCTACCTGGGGGGGGCTCTTCCGAGCAGTACTTC.

The chain is built from TRBV5-1 and TRBJ2-3; a possible D gene is TRBD2 (6 bases). CDR3 length: 15 amino acids. Trimming took 2 bases from V and 2 from J, leaving 12 bases between them. From germline, CDR1 is SGHRS and CDR2 YFSETQ. The CDR3: CASSLGGKPTDTQYF. The DNA for the CDR3 is TGCGCCAGCAGCTTAGGCGGGAAACCCACAGATACGCAGTATTTT.

This clone occurred once. This sequence joins TRBV30 and TRBJ1-1; a possible D gene is TRBD1 (5 bases). This CDR3 spans 13 amino acids. From germline, CDR1 is GTSNPN and CDR2 SVGIG (reference sequence). Trimming removed 5 bases at V and 0 bases at J, with 10 bases between. This CDR3 reads CAWSLDMNTEAFF. The CDR3 bases are TGTGCCTGGTCACTGGACATGAACACTGAAGCTTTCTTT.

This chain joins TRBV5-1 and TRBJ2-7; TRBD1 is a possible D gene (6 bases). This CDR3 has 14 amino acids. Germline CDR1 and CDR2: SGHRS and YFSETQ. V gave up 5 bases and J gave up 3 bases, with 15 bases separating them. The CDR3 sequence: CASRRDNLYYEQYF. CDR3 in DNA: TGCGCCAGCAGACGGGACAACCTTTACTACGAGCAGTACTTC.

This chain connects TRBV7-2 to TRBJ2-7; TRBD2 agrees at 15 bases. Trimming cost V 6 bases and J 7 bases; bases outside gene matches: 10. Looked up from germline, CDR1 is SGHTA and CDR2 is FQGNSA. The CDR3 loop spans 16 amino acids. The DNA of the CDR3 is TGTGCCAGCAGGCCCCCCGGACTAGCGGGGGGGATGGAGCAGTACTTC. Translating gives CASRPPGLAGGMEQYF.

The chain carries TRBV25-1 and TRBJ1-4; D uncertain. Per the germline V gene, CDR1 is MGHDK and CDR2 is SYGVNS. The germline V and J ends were trimmed by 3 bases and 0 bases, with 14 bases remaining between them. The CDR3 sequence is 17 residues long. The CDR3 region has the DNA TGTGCCAGCAGTGATGAACTGAGGTCTGCAACTAATGAAAAACTGTTTTTT. This gives the protein CASSDELRSATNEKLFF.

The chain uses TRBV4-1 and TRBJ1-4, with TRBD1 matching over 8 bases. The germline V gene has CDR1 MGHRA and CDR2 YSYEKL. J lost 4 bases, V lost 4 bases, and 8 bases had no gene match. CDR3 length: 16 residues. CDR3 amino acids: CASSPPPTGVNEKLFF. DNA for the CDR3: TGCGCCAGCAGCCCCCCCCCGACAGGGGTTAATGAAAAACTGTTTTTT.

The J gene is TRBJ1-3, the V gene TRBV27, with 9 bases matching TRBD1. The CDR3 contains 17 residues. With V trimmed by 3 bases and J by 2 bases, 8 bases remained unmatched. Germline values: CDR1 MNHEY, CDR2 SMNVEV (reference sequence). In DNA form, the CDR3 reads TGTGCCAGCAGTTTGACCGCCGGGACAGGGACTGGAAACACCATATATTTT. Translation gives CASSLTAGTGTGNTIYF.

The chain carries TRBV5-5 and TRBJ2-3, with no clear D. Trimming took 0 bases from V and 3 from J, leaving 11 bases between them. From germline, CDR1 is SGHKS and CDR2 YYEKEE (reference sequence). This CDR3 is 15 amino acids long. CDR3 sequence: CASSLEDPGTDTQYF. CDR3 nucleotide sequence: TGTGCCAGCAGCTTGGAGGATCCCGGGACAGATACGCAGTATTTT. Filled out from reference TRBV5-5 and TRBJ2-3, the complete variable domain reads DAGVTQSPTHLIKTRGQQVTLRCSPISGHKSVSWYQQVLGQGPQFIFQYYEKEERGRGNFPDRFSARQFPNYSSELNVNALLLGDSALYLCASSLEDPGTDTQYFGPGTRLTVL.

This chain links TRBV6-8 with TRBJ2-7, with 11 bases lining up with TRBD1. V shed 6 bases and J 4 bases; nucleotides not matched to a gene: 11. Per the germline V gene, CDR1 is MNHGY and CDR2 is SAAAGT. This CDR3 spans 16 amino acids. DNA for the CDR3: TGTGCCAGCAGGGACAGGGGGCGAAGTGGGTTTTACGAGCAGTACGTC. The encoded protein is CASRDRGRSGFYEQYV.

The V call is TRBV2, the J call TRBJ1-1; tentatively, D is TRBD1 (5 bases). Looked up from germline, CDR1 is SNHLY and CDR2 is FYNNEI. The CDR3 is 16 residues long. The germline V and J ends were trimmed by 0 bases and 3 bases, with 14 bases remaining between them. CDR3 in DNA: TGTGCCAGCAGTGAAGCGCGGGGCTACAAGTACACTGAAGCTTTCTTT. As protein: CASSEARGYKYTEAFF.

This clone was observed once. The V and J genes are TRBV6-5 and TRBJ1-5; a possible D gene is TRBD1 (5 bases). This CDR3 is 15 amino acids long. The germline CDR1 and CDR2 sequences are MNHEY and SVGAGI. V was shortened by 6 bases and J by 2 bases, with 14 bases between the two germline ends. This CDR3 reads CASRDGWGGNQPQHF. CDR3 sequence (DNA): TGTGCCAGCAGAGACGGGTGGGGGGGCAATCAGCCCCAGCATTTT.

The genes are TRBV18 and TRBJ1-2, with D tentatively TRBD1 (5 bases). Germline CDR1 KGHSH, CDR2 LQKENI. The germline V and J ends were trimmed by 5 bases and 7 bases, with 14 bases remaining between them. The CDR3 sequence is 13 residues long. DNA of the CDR3: TGTGCCAGCTCAACCGGGGGATCGGGTGGCTACACCTTC. Translating gives CASSTGGSGGYTF.

The genes are TRBV28 and TRBJ2-5; D call uncertain. V lost 5 bases and J lost 0, with 13 bases in between. This CDR3 has 15 residues. Germline assignment: CDR1 MDHEN and CDR2 SYDVKM. The CDR3 is CASSLYTEYQETQYF. In nucleotides, the CDR3 is TGTGCCAGCAGTCTGTACACAGAGTACCAAGAGACCCAGTACTTC.

In its sample, this clone was seen once. This chain links TRBV4-1 with TRBJ2-2, with D possibly being TRBD1 (6 bases). Germline loops: CDR1 MGHRA, CDR2 YSYEKL. V was cut by 1 base and J by 6 bases, with 15 bases left in between. The CDR3 contains 16 residues. The CDR3 region has the DNA TGCGCCAGCAGCCAAGGTGGGACACAGGGAGCCGGGGAGCTGTTTTTT. Amino acid sequence: CASSQGGTQGAGELFF.

The chain couples TRBV18 to TRBJ2-1; 11 bases align to TRBD2. The CDR3 sequence is 16 residues long. CDR1 is KGHSH and CDR2 is LQKENI in the germline V gene. The trim removed 3 bases at V and 6 bases at J, leaving 7 bases unmatched. For the CDR3, the DNA is TGTGCCAGCTCACCCCCCGGGACTAGCGGCTTCAATGAGCAGTTCTTC. It codes for CASSPPGTSGFNEQFF.

The chain joins TRBV11-2 to TRBJ1-1, with 8 bases fitting TRBD1. Trimming at V came to 9 bases and at J to 2 bases, leaving 11 bases not matched to a gene. The CDR3 totals 15 residues. Germline lookup yields CDR1 SGHAT and CDR2 FQNNGV. The CDR3 loop is CASGRTGQVNTEAFF. The CDR3 nucleotides read TGTGCCAGTGGTAGGACGGGACAGGTCAACACTGAAGCTTTCTTT.

V usage is TRBV19 and J usage is TRBJ1-3, with D maybe TRBD1 (6 bases). V shed 11 bases and J shed 2 bases, with 10 bases lying between them. Looked up from germline, CDR1 is LNHDA and CDR2 is SQIVND (reference sequence). The CDR3 length is 12 residues. The CDR3: CASGAPGNTIYF. The CDR3 coding sequence is TGTGCCTCAGGGGCGCCTGGAAACACCATATATTTT.

The J gene is TRBJ1-1, the V gene TRBV6-5, with a weak D call TRBD1 (6 bases). The CDR3 length is 14 residues. The V end was cut by 5 bases, the J end by 0 bases, with 10 bases between. CDR1 and CDR2 (germline): MNHEY, SVGAGI. CDR3 sequence (DNA): TGTGCCAGCAGTCGGACAGACCTGAACACTGAAGCTTTCTTT. It specifies CASSRTDLNTEAFF.

The chain joins TRBV7-2 to TRBJ1-2; D is uncertain. With 2 bases removed from V and 4 bases from J, the gap between germline ends came to 11 bases. The CDR3 contains 14 residues. Germline V gene sequence: CDR1 SGHTA, CDR2 FQGNSA. Written as DNA, the CDR3 is TGTGCCAGCAGCTTAACTCTCTCAACCTATGGCTACACCTTC. Its translation is CASSLTLSTYGYTF.